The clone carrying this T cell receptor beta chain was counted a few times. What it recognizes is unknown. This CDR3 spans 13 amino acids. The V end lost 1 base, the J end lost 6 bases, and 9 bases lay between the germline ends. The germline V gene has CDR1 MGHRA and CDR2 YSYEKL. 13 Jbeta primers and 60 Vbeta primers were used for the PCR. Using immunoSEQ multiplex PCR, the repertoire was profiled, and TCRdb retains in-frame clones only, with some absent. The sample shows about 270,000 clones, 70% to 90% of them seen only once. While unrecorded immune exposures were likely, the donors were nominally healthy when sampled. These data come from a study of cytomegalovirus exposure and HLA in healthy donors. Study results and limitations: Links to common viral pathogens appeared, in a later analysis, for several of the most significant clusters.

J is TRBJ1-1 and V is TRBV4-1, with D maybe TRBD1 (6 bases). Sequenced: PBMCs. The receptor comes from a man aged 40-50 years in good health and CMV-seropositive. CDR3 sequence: CASSQGTAPEAFF. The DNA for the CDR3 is TGCGCCAGCAGCCAAGGGACAGCTCCTGAAGCTTTCTTT.